This TCR beta chain was profiled in a study of T cells in Graves' hyperthyroidism and ophthalmopathy. RNA transcripts yielded amplified TCR beta CDR3 regions. TCR CDR3 underwent first-round RT-PCR with the HTBI primer set. TCRdb passed the multiplex PCR reads through MiXCR, listing each CDR3 protein once. The sample carries a few hundred thousand distinct CDR3 sequences, under 25% recorded once. Germline V gene sequence: CDR1 DFQATT, CDR2 SNEGSKA (reference sequence). V was shortened by 3 bases and J by 4 bases, with 13 bases between the two germline ends. The CDR3 runs 14 residues. The clonotype comes from a woman aged 45-60 years with Graves' hyperthyroidism. Sequencing used blood. The chain joins TRBV20-1 to TRBJ2-1; no reliable D call. The CDR3 loop is CSARVVGVYNEQFF. CDR3 nucleotide sequence: TGCAGTGCTAGGGTGGTGGGTGTTTACAATGAGCAGTTCTTC.